This record looks at one T cell receptor (beta chain) sequence and its context. The assay was immunoSEQ multiplex PCR, and TCRdb's table has in-frame clones only and misses some. The table lists 200,000 to 300,000 clones, about 92% of them singletons. The sample originates from a study of T cell responses to AZD1222 COVID-19 vaccine. V dropped 3 bases and J dropped 5 bases, with 11 bases sitting between them. The CDR3 has 14 residues. CDR1 is LNHDA and CDR2 is SQIVND in the germline V gene (reference sequence). The starting material was peripheral blood, obtained on day 0 of AZD1222 vaccination. This receptor was taken from an adult in good health. J is TRBJ1-5 and V is TRBV19, with a tentative D call TRBD1 (5 bases). CDR3 nucleotide sequence: TGTGCCAGTAGTATCCAGGGCAGAGATCAGCCCCAGCATTTT. Amino acids: CASSIQGRDQPQHF.